This section outlines one TCR beta chain sequence together with its context. Its target antigen remains unknown. Base qualities are not provided; no much larger clone lies one nucleotide away. The immunoSEQ Assay, a bias-controlled multiplex PCR, was used to amplify TCRbeta CDR3 regions from genomic DNA. The paper's data handling went like this. The number of nucleated cells in each sample was estimated by amplification of reference gene primers within the assay. To quantify the absolute abundance of each unique TCRbeta CDR3 rearrangement, sequence reads were collapsed and filtered. For each sample, productive Simpson clonality was calculated by taking the square root of Simpson's diversity index across productive rearrangements. The source is immuneACCESS, and TCRdb retained only in-frame sequences with V and J called. Part of the clones is not carried over; for the studies checked, unresolved V genes explain less than half of this, and the remainder is unexplained. V, J and clone size derive from that table, while D and trimming were established from the DNA sequence. The sample profile shows hundreds of thousands of clones; roughly 87% of them were found once. The ten top clones hold 2.5% to 3.5% of the sample.

In the prospective study, participants were about 18 to 100 years old, resided in 25 or so geographic areas of the United States, and were enrolled through a virtual design. In the prospective study, participants were assigned to cohorts based on the clinical history participants reported in a screening survey and a study questionnaire. Recovered participants in ImmuneRACE Cohort 3 were defined by two consecutive negative NP/OP PCR tests, clearance by a healthcare professional, or resolution of symptoms. In the prospective study, mobile phlebotomists collected whole blood, serum and a nasopharyngeal or oropharyngeal swab from each participant. Over a roughly 2-month period, participants in the prospective study had the option of providing additional blood draws and questionnaires. Blood samples from the prospective study were shipped frozen or at room temperature prior to DNA extraction. The sample belongs to a study of blood T cell repertoires in COVID-19 (TCRdb year 2020). For the wider study: The collaborator samples originated in the United States, Italy and Spain and spanned the acute and convalescent phases of COVID-19. The material from the prospective study consisted of cDNA or gDNA derived from T cells, B-cell-depleted T cells, or PBMCs. Deeply sampled blood TCRbeta repertoires from subjects exposed to, actively infected with, or recovered from COVID-19 were included in the dataset. The repertoires were made available in a free public database intended to serve as a resource for research on the immune response to SARS-CoV-2. The samples were drawn from the first 160 participants of the ongoing ImmuneRACE study and from 950 to 1,500 subjects provided by 6 global collaborators. Nearly every sample came with metadata listing a de-identified subject ID, COVID-19 status, age in years and sex. Where available, HLA class I and class II types were obtained from metadata supplied by the sample provider rather than from assay-based typing. The full study reports these points: Clinical and demographic metadata were provided uncurated, with the amount varying by source and participant.

Material for sequencing was PBMCs or T cells enriched from blood (not recorded which). The receptor was derived from a woman younger than 45 who had recovered from COVID-19.

For the CDR3, the sequence is CASSFAQGAGYNEQFF. The DNA reads as follows: TGTGCCAGCAGCTTCGCACAGGGTGCGGGTTACAATGAGCAGTTCTTC. Here the chain combines TRBV11-2 and TRBJ2-1; TRBD1 is a possible D gene, resting on 6 matching bases. Spanning cysteine to phenylalanine, the CDR3 consists of 16 amino acids. Only the CDR3 part of the read is kept: 48 bases, read in frame from the first base. At the junction V is shortened by 3 bases and J by 4 bases, with 16 bases in between. Looking up the germline V gene yields CDR1 SGHAT and CDR2 FQNNGV.